This TCR beta chain was observed in a study of CD8 T cells in ankylosing spondylitis. Study-level results: Disease-linked clones bore a CD8+ phenotype, appearing relatively rarely in peripheral blood.

This clonotype was seen many times. As yet, its antigen is unknown. The V gene's germline CDR1 is SGHAT and CDR2 FQNNGV. Between the trimmed V and J ends, which lost 5 bases and 1 base, there was a span of 15 bases. The CDR3 covers 15 residues. TCRdb reprocessed the 5' RACE reads via MiXCR and lists one record per CDR3 protein. The sample yields 350,000 or so distinct CDR3 sequences, 11% seen once. This chain uses TRBV11-2 with TRBJ2-7, with D hard to call. The sequence was obtained from a female donor with ankylosing spondylitis or in good health (not recorded which). The sample comprised blood, either unsorted or a sorted T cell fraction (not recorded which). In nucleotides, the CDR3 is TGTGCCAGCAGCCCCCGGGTAAGACGGTCCTACGAGCAGTACTTC. Translation gives CASSPRVRRSYEQYF.